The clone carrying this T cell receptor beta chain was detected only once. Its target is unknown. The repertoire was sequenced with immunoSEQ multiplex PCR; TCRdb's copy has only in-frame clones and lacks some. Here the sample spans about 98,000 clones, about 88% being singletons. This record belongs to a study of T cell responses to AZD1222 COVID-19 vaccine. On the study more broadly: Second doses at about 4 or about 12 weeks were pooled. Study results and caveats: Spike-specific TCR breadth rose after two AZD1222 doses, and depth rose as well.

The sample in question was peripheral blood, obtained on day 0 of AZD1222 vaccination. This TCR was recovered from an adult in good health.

The CDR3 reads CASSISYEQYF. CDR3 coding DNA: TGTGCCAGCAGCATCTCCTACGAGCAGTACTTC. This chain uses TRBV7-9 with TRBJ2-7; D gene uncertain. Trimming took 5 bases from V and 0 from J, leaving 2 bases between them. The germline CDR1 and CDR2 sequences are SEHNR and FQNEAQ (reference sequence). CDR3 length: 11 amino acids.